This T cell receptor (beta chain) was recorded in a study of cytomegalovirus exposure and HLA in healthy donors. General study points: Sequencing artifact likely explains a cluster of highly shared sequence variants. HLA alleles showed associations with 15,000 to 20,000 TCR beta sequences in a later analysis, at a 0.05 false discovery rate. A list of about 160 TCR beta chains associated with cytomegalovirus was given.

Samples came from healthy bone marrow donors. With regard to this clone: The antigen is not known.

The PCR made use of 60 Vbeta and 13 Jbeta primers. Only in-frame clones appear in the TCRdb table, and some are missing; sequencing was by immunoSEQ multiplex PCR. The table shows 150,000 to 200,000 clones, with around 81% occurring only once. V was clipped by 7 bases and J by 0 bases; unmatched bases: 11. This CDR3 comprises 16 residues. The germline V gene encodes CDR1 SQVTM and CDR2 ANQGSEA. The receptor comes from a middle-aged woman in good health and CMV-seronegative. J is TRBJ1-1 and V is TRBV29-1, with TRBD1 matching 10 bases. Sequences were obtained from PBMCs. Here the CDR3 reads CSGLGQGVIMNTEAFF. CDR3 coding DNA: TGCAGCGGATTAGGACAGGGGGTCATTATGAACACTGAAGCTTTCTTT.